This entry is about one TCR beta chain. Its antigen is as yet unknown. The sample comes from a study of vaccination effects on CD4 cells after COVID-19. Sequencing was performed with immunoSEQ multiplex PCR; in TCRdb, only in-frame clones are kept and a portion is missing. The data show roughly 71,000 clones, with about 80% seen just once and 1% to 1.5% held by the top ten. Viral peptide pools were used in the ViraFEST assay to expand antigen-specific CD4+ T cells, and sequencing came afterward. Subsequent to a culture period of under twelve days, CD4+ T cells were isolated. Subjects were given two BNT162b2 or mRNA-1273 vaccine doses. IL-2 medium supplanted half the medium on days 3 and 7. The sequences come from CD4+ T cells from PBMCs cultured with HCoV-229E spike peptides, collected after COVID-19 vaccination. This sequence was found in a human donor who received a COVID-19 vaccine.

DNA for the CDR3: TGTGCCAGCAGTTACAGTGACAGGGTCAGTGAGGGCCAGTACTTC. The encoded protein is CASSYSDRVSEGQYF. The chain couples TRBV6-6 to TRBJ2-5, with TRBD1 matching over 7 bases. The germline gives CDR1 MNHNY, CDR2 SVGAGI (reference sequence). There are 15 residues in the CDR3. V lost 2 bases, J lost 10 bases, and 13 bases stayed unmatched.